The following is a T cell receptor (beta chain) sequence with its context. Its antigen specificity is not known. Additional DNA sequences in this sample encode the identical CDR3. Library preparation was by the immunoSEQ multiplex PCR assay. The multiplex PCR relied on a mix of 60 forward primers for TCR Vbeta segments and 13 reverse primers for TCR Jbeta segments. A multiplex PCR assay on genomic DNA amplified the CDR3 region of rearranged TCR beta genes. On the Illumina HiSeq System, the amplified TCR beta libraries were sequenced as 87-base-pair reads. The paper's data handling went like this. In a later analysis, 70 million to 95 million unique TCR beta chains were counted across the roughly 610 repertoires, and roughly 11 million of these chains were shared by at least two donors. A nearest-neighbor algorithm error-corrected the raw reads and collapsed the reads into unique sequences, merging closely related sequences to remove PCR and sequencing errors. CDR3 sequences were aligned to IMGT reference sequences to assign V, D and J gene segments. For a sequence to be retained, at least a six-nucleotide match to both a V gene segment and a J gene segment was required. Rearrangements were classified as productive when the CDR3 lacked stop codons and remained in frame with V and J, and all other rearrangements were classified as non-productive. Following IMGT convention, CDR3 was defined as the stretch from the second conserved V-encoded cysteine to the conserved J-encoded phenylalanine. In an earlier analysis of some 550 of the donors, sequences lacking an unambiguous match to a single V gene segment were excluded. In an earlier analysis of approximately 590 of the donors, V segments were called functional above 56.7% productive rearrangements and were called segregating when the between-donor standard deviation exceeded 5%. To diagnose cytomegalovirus status from the catalog of TCR beta chain sequences, a statistical classification framework was built. A later analysis assigned V and J genes by comparing TCR nucleotide sequences with IMGT/GENE-DB human TR gene sequences. In a later analysis, CDR3 sequences and most-parsimonious VDJ recombination scenarios were assigned using the TCRdist pipeline. A later analysis defined each TCR beta chain by its CDR3 amino acid sequence plus V-gene family, and excluded reads lacking a unique V-gene family. To address suspected cross-contamination and a sequencing artifact, a later analysis removed a few hundred highly shared, low-generation-probability nucleotide sequences. In a later analysis, a clonal expansion index for each public chain was calculated from normalized within-repertoire ranks of inferred template counts. In a later analysis, generation probabilities were computed using a VDJ recombination model fitted to out-of-frame rearrangements, and the results were checked against IGoR. A later analysis scored TCR-TCR, TCR-HLA and TCR-CMV co-occurrence with hypergeometric tests, applying a repertoire-size bias correction to TCR pairs. To estimate false discovery rates, a later analysis permuted the HLA or CMV assignments 20 times. A later analysis grouped co-occurring TCRs with DBSCAN, adding TCRdist sequence similarity when clustering within HLA-allele-positive subsets. Co-occurrence clustering excluded repertoires with fewer than 30,000 or more than 120,000 public chains, plus five with anomalous nucleotide sharing. The immuneACCESS repertoire file appears here via TCRdb, limited to in-frame rearrangements. These files lack a portion of the clones; in checked studies, under half of the deficit traces to unresolved V genes, and the cause of the others is not known. From that table come the V and J calls and clone size; the DNA was used to work out D and trimming. The sample table on file contains approximately 200,000 clones. The ten largest clones add up to roughly 0.74% of the sample.

The data stem from a study of cytomegalovirus exposure and HLA in healthy donors (dated by TCRdb to about 2017). General notes on the study: An earlier analysis of 587 of the donors reported approximately 300 Gb of sequence data and 95 million to 140 million unique TCR beta sequences obtained from approximately 180 million T cells. The number of donors typed differed by locus, with 629-630 for A, B, C, DRB1 and DQB1, around 500 for DQA1, 606 for DPA1, and around 430 for DPB1. Across approximately 420 genotyped donors of the cohort, an average of roughly 250,000 unique TCR beta nucleotide sequences per donor were sequenced, and 15% to 20% of those sequences were non-productive. A later genetic analysis took genome-wide SNP genotypes for about 55% of the 666 donors and used that subset as a discovery cohort. An early release covering just under 650 HLA-typed donors comprised about 310 gigabases of sequencing data and some 79 million unique TCR sequences. Along with the approximately 700-subject first cohort, a separate validation cohort of over a hundred different subjects was used. The study combined high-throughput TCR immunosequencing, statistical association of individual TCRs with disease status, and machine learning to predict cytomegalovirus infection status. The T cell repertoires of 666 subjects were profiled by immunosequencing and related to cytomegalovirus serostatus. Rather than using new phenotypic data, the later analysis identified candidate immune exposures from TCR beta sequences and from how often those sequences occurred across donors. All discovery cohort repertoires had been generated using a single sequencing platform. Among the approximately 420 genotyped donors, approximately 82% belonged to the genetic ancestry cluster associated with self-reported Caucasian donors. A later analysis re-analyzed previously published TCR beta repertoires from several hundred donors and added high-resolution HLA genotyping to study TCR occurrence patterns. To decide whether each TCR beta V gene segment behaved as functional or pseudogenic, an earlier analysis of nearly 600 of the donors relied on high-throughput TCR beta sequencing. HLA typing covered class I and class II loci at four-digit resolution. The study aimed to test whether signatures of past pathogen exposure could be identified by cataloging public T cell receptors. About five DR-DQ haplotypes were handled as single units for association and clustering, since linkage in the cohort was strong. Donor age, sex, ethnicity and CMV serostatus were collected together with the repertoire data. Study-level results and caveats: Cytomegalovirus status was reported to be diagnosed by the classifier with high specificity and sensitivity in both the original and validation cohorts. Immune exposure information for the cohort was limited to CMV serostatus. Strong co-occurrence of HLA alleles, especially DR and DQ, made assigning TCR associations to individual alleles difficult. Because the 87-base-pair reads could not distinguish some IMGT-functional V segments, including TRBV6-2 and TRBV6-3, those segments were excluded. Sequencing depth was assumed to be roughly uniform across donors in the presence/absence analyses, though that assumption may not hold. Most CMV-associated TCR beta chains appeared to be HLA-restricted in a later analysis, and the HLA associations seemed to be driven largely by CMV exposure. A cluster of highly shared sequence variants was judged likely to be a technical artifact of the sequencing pipeline. According to the authors, the approach could potentially be generalized to other disease states and immunological phenotypes. Only TCR beta chains were sequenced in this cohort, and the absence of alpha or paired-chain data limited detectable features. Correlated functional status among segregating V segments might be attributable to linkage disequilibrium, but an unknown experimental factor could not be ruled out. A later analysis found that HLA-associated TCR beta chains were more clonally expanded and had lower generation probabilities than equally common non-associated chains. A further reported finding was that TCR beta sequences accurately predicted the HLA-A and HLA-B alleles for most subjects in the first cohort. In the study, roughly 160 TCR beta chains were listed as associated with cytomegalovirus. Across donors, most TCR sequences were observed very rarely, whereas some public TCRs were present in many individuals. In a later analysis, some 18,000 TCR beta sequences were associated with specific HLA alleles at a false discovery rate of 0.05. HLA typing was unavailable for some donors at each locus, so association tests used only the typed subset. A later analysis found that TCR association rates varied across HLA loci, with DRB1 alleles showing the most associated TCRs and HLA-C alleles the fewest. Several of the top co-occurrence clusters appeared to be linked to parvovirus B19, influenza, CMV and Epstein-Barr virus, according to a later analysis. A later genetic analysis reported fewer N-insertions in productive TCRs among donors in an Asian-associated ancestry cluster than the roughly 720-donor mean. A few of the identified cytomegalovirus-associated TCR beta chains were confirmed in vitro to be specific for cytomegalovirus antigens. An earlier analysis of around 500 of the donors showed that most TCR beta V segments appeared in productive rearrangements either about 87% or about 30% of the time, which broadly matched IMGT annotations. In a later genetic analysis, a missense DCLRE1C variant was associated with V-gene and J-gene trimming of TCR beta chains, and the association was replicated in an independent cohort. About 17 rarely observed V segments, including chromosome 9 orphons, were excluded from the earlier analysis of almost 600 of the donors because counts were too low.

For CDR1 and CDR2, the germline V gene lists SGDLS and YYNGEE. Taken from cysteine to phenylalanine, the CDR3 has 13 residues. Only the CDR3 portion is preserved as DNA: 39 bases, with reading frame beginning at the first base. V and J are truncated by 3 bases and 1 base respectively, leaving an intervening sequence of 7 bases. The cohort comprised under 700 healthy bone marrow donors. At the time of sampling, every cohort member was nominally healthy, though immune exposures that went unrecorded were likely present. The donor tested CMV seronegative and was one of the 352 seronegative cohort members. A peripheral blood sample was provided by each donor, and peripheral blood mononuclear cells were used for TCR beta sequencing. Genomic DNA extraction from the blood cell samples was performed with the Qiagen DNeasy Blood Extraction Kit.

The chain links TRBV9 with TRBJ1-1, with no confident D gene call. Sequencing input: PBMCs. This clonotype was obtained from a boy aged 10-17 years in good health and CMV-seronegative. The encoded CDR3 is CASSAQENTEAFF. The sequenced DNA is TGTGCCAGCAGCGCCCAGGAGAACACTGAAGCTTTCTTT.